This T cell receptor beta chain was recorded in a study of cytomegalovirus exposure and HLA in healthy donors (dated by TCRdb to the late 2010s). About the full investigation: According to a later analysis, the approximately 120 validation repertoires were produced on the same platform as the 700 or so repertoires of the first cohort. The study aimed to test whether signatures of past pathogen exposure could be identified by cataloging public T cell receptors. High-throughput TCR immunosequencing, statistical association of individual TCRs with disease status, and machine learning were combined to predict cytomegalovirus infection status. Along with the approximately 650-subject first cohort, a separate validation cohort of some 130 different subjects was used.

As to this clone: Its binding antigen is unknown. Within one base of it there is no much larger clone, and no base qualities were kept.

General study outcomes and caveats: A later analysis lacked HLA typing for the validation cohort, so it scored co-occurrence in that cohort across all 110 or so repertoires. Across donors, most TCR sequences were observed very rarely, whereas some public TCRs were present in many individuals. It was suggested by the authors that the approach could potentially be generalized to other disease states and immunological phenotypes. In vitro tests confirmed that a few of the cytomegalovirus-associated TCR beta chains recognize cytomegalovirus antigens. The classifier was reported to diagnose cytomegalovirus status with high specificity and sensitivity in both the original cohort and the validation cohort. A total of roughly 160 TCR beta chains were listed by the study as associated with cytomegalovirus. In a later analysis, TCRs clustered in the first cohort were found to also tend to co-occur in the 130 or so validation repertoires, with 94% of cluster scores above 0.

V drops 5 bases and J drops 4 bases, leaving 15 bases in between. According to the germline V gene, CDR1 reads SGHAT and CDR2 reads FQNNGV. The CDR3 runs 16 residues from the cysteine to the phenylalanine. The kept DNA is CDR3 alone, 48 bases in frame from the first base. Libraries were prepared through the immunoSEQ multiplex PCR assay. In the paper's pipeline: A statistical classification framework was developed to diagnose cytomegalovirus status using the catalog of TCR beta chain sequences. This immuneACCESS table, as held by TCRdb, lists in-frame sequences with V and J called but not all clones. Of the missing ones, under half trace to an unresolved V gene in checked studies; the others have no known cause. D and trimming were read from the DNA, whereas the V and J calls and clone size are those reported in that table. Here the sample has 150,000 to 200,000 clones; roughly 88% occur a single time. The ten largest account for over 1.1% of the sample.

The donors were included in the validation cohort of some 120 subjects, a group kept apart from the approximately 700-subject first cohort. The chain is encoded by TRBV11-2 joined to TRBJ2-6, and possibly TRBD1, on 7 matching bases. Sample: PBMCs. This sequence originates from a woman younger than 35 in good health and CMV-seronegative. The CDR3 is CASSPIRGEGANVLTF. The bases read TGTGCCAGCAGCCCCATCAGGGGGGAGGGGGCCAACGTCCTGACTTTC.